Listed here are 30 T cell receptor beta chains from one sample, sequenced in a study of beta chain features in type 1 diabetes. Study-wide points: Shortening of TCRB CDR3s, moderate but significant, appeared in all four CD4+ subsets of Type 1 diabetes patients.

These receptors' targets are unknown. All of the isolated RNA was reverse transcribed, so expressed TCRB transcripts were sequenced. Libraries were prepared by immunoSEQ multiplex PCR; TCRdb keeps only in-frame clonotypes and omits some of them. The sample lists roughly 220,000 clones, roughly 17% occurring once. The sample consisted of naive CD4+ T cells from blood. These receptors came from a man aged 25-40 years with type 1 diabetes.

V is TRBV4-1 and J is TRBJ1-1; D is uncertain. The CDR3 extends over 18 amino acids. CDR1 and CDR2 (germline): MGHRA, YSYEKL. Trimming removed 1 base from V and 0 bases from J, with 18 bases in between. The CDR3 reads CASSQVPRVGRLNTEAFF. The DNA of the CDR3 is TGCGCCAGCAGCCAAGTCCCTCGGGTCGGCAGACTGAACACTGAAGCTTTCTTT.

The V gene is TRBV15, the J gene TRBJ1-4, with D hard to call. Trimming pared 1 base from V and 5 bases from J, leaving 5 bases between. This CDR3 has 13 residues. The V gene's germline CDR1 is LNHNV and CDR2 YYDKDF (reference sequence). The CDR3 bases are TGTGCCACCAGCAGAGCCCGAAATGAAAAACTGTTTTTT. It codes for CATSRARNEKLFF.

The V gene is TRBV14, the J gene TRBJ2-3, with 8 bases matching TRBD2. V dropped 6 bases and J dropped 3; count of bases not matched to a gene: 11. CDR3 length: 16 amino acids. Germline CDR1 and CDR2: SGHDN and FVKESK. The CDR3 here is CASRIGVTSGTDTQYF. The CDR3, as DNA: TGTGCCAGCAGAATTGGAGTAACTAGCGGTACAGATACGCAGTATTTT.

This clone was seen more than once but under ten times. As DNA, the CDR3 is TGTGCCAGCAGCCTCCCCGGACAGGGGGTCGCCTACGAGCAGTACTTC. Its protein product is CASSLPGQGVAYEQYF. The chain links TRBV4-2 to TRBJ2-7, with 10 bases matching TRBD1. CDR3 size: 16 residues. In germline, CDR1 is LGHNA, CDR2 YNFKEQ. With V trimmed by 4 bases and J by 2 bases, 8 bases remained unmatched.

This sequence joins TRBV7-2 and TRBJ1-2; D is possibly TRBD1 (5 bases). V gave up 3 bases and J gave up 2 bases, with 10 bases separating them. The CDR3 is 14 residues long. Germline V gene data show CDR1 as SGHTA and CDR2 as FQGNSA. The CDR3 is CASSFTAGNYGYTF. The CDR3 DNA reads TGTGCCAGCAGCTTTACAGCAGGGAACTATGGCTACACCTTC. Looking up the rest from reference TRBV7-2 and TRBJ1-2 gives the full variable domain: GAGVSQSPSNKVTEKGKDVELRCDPISGHTALYWYRQSLGQGLEFLIYFQGNSAPDKSGLPSDRFSAERTGGSVSTLTIQRTQQEDSAVYLCASSFTAGNYGYTFGSGTRLTVV.

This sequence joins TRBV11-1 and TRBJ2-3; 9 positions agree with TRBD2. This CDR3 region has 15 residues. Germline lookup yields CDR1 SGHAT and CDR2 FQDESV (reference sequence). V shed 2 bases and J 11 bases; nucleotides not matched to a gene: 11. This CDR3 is CASSLQSGRKDEQYF. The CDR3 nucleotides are TGTGCCAGCAGCTTACAAAGCGGGAGGAAGGACGAGCAGTATTTT.

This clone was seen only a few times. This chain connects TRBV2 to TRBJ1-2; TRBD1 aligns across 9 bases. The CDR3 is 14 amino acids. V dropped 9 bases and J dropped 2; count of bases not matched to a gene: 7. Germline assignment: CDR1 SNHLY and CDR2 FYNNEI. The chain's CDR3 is CASTGQGLNYGYTF. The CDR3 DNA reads TGTGCCAGTACCGGACAGGGGCTAAACTATGGCTACACCTTC.

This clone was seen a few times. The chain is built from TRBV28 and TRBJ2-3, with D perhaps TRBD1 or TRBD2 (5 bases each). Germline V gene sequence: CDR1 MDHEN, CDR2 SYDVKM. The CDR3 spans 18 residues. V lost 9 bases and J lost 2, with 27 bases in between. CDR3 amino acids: CASQTQGEGWYPTDTQYF. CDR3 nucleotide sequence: TGTGCCAGTCAAACCCAGGGTGAGGGTTGGTATCCCACAGATACGCAGTATTTT.

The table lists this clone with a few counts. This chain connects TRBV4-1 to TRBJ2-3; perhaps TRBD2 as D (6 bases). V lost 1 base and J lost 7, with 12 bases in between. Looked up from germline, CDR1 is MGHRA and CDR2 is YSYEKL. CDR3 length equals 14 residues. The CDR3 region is CASSQVLEGHTQYF. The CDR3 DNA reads TGCGCCAGCAGCCAAGTTCTGGAGGGCCATACGCAGTATTTT.

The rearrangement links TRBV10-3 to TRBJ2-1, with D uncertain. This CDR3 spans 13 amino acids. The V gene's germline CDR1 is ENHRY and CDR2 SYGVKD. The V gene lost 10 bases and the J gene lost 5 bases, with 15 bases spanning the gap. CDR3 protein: CATVRLTNNEQFF. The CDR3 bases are TGTGCCACGGTCAGGCTCACCAACAATGAGCAGTTCTTC.

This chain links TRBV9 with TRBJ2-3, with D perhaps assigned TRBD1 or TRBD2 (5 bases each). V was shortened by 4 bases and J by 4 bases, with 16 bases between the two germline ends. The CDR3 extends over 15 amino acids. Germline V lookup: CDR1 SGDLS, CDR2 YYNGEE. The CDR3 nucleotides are TGTGCCAGCAGCCCCGGGGACCGGCAGGCAGATACGCAGTATTTT. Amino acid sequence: CASSPGDRQADTQYF.

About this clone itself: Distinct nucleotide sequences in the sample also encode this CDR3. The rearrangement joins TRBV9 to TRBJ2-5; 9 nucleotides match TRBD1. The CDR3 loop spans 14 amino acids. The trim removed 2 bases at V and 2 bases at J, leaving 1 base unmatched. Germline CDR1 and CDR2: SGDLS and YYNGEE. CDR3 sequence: CASSVGTGQETQYF. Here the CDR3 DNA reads TGTGCCAGCAGCGTCGGGACAGGGCAAGAGACCCAGTACTTC.

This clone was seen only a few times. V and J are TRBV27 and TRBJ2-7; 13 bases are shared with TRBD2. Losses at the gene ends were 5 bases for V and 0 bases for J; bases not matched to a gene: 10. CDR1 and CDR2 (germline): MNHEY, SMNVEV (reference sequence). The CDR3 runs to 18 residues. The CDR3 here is CASSLSTSGRPSSYEQYF. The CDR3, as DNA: TGTGCCAGCAGTCTCTCGACTAGCGGGAGGCCGAGCTCCTACGAGCAGTACTTC.

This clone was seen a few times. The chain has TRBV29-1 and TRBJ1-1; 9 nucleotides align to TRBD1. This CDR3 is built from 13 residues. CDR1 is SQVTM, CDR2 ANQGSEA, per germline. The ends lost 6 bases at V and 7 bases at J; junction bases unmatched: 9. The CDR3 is CSVNLLDRGEAFF. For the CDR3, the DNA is TGCAGCGTGAATTTACTGGACAGGGGTGAAGCTTTCTTT.

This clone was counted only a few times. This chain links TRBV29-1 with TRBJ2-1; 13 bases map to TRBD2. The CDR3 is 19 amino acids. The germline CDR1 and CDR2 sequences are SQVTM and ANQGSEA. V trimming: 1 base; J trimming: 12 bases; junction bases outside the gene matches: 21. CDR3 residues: CSVEGGELPGLAGVFGQFF. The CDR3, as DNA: TGCAGCGTTGAAGGGGGTGAACTACCTGGACTAGCGGGAGTTTTCGGGCAGTTCTTC.

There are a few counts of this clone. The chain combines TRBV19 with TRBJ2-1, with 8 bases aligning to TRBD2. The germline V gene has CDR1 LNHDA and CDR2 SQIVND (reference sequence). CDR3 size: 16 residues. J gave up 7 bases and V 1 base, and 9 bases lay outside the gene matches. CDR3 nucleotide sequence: TGTGCCAGTAGTATAGTGCCGGAACTAGCGGTAAATGAGCAGTTCTTC. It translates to CASSIVPELAVNEQFF.

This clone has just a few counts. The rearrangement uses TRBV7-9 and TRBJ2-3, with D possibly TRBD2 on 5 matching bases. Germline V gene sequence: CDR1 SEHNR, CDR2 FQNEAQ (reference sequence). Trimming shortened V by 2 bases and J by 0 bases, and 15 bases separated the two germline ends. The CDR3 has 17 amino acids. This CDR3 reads CASSLLGSGGSTDTQYF. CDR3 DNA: TGTGCCAGCAGCTTATTGGGCAGCGGAGGAAGCACAGATACGCAGTATTTT.

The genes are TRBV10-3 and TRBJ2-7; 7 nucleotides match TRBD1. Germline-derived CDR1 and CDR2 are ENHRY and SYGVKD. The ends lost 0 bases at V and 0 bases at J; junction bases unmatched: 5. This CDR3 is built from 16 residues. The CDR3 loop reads CAISESDGTVSYEQYF. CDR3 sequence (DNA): TGTGCCATCAGTGAGTCTGACGGGACAGTCTCCTACGAGCAGTACTTC.

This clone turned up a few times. In DNA form, the CDR3 reads TGTGCCAGCAGTGAAGGGGGAACCCCGGGAGGAAGGCAGTATTTT. Translation: CASSEGGTPGGRQYF. This chain connects TRBV6-1 to TRBJ2-3, with TRBD2 matching 7 bases. Germline trimming cut 1 base from V and 11 bases from J; bases unmatched to any gene: 12. Germline CDR1 is MNHNS and CDR2 is SASEGT. The CDR3 totals 15 residues.

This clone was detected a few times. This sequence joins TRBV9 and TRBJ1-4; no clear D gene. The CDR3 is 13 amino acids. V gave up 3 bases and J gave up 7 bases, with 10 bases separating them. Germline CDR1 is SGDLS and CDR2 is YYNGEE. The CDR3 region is CASSALSSEKLFF. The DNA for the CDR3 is TGTGCCAGCAGCGCCCTCAGTTCTGAAAAACTGTTTTTT.

The CDR3 bases are TGCGCCAGCAGACTCCCTAGCGGCAGCACAGATACGCAGTATTTT. This sequence encodes CASRLPSGSTDTQYF. V gene TRBV4-1 combines with J gene TRBJ2-3, with 7 bases aligning to TRBD2. In germline, CDR1 is MGHRA, CDR2 YSYEKL. The CDR3 is made up of 15 amino acids. V lost 6 bases to trimming and J lost 0 bases; unmatched junction nucleotides: 6.

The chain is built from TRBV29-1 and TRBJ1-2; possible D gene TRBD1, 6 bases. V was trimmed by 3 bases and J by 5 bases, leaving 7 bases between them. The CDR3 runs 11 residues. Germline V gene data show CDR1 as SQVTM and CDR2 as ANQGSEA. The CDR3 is CSVDTGYGYTF. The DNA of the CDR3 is TGCAGCGTTGATACAGGGTATGGCTACACCTTC.

The CDR3 region is CASSPLNGYGYTF. The DNA of the CDR3 is TGTGCCAGCAGCCCACTGAACGGCTATGGCTACACCTTC. The rearrangement links TRBV7-6 to TRBJ1-2, with D unclear. Trimming removed 5 bases from V and 4 bases from J, with 11 bases in between. Germline V lookup: CDR1 SGHVS, CDR2 FNYEAQ. CDR3 length equals 13 residues.

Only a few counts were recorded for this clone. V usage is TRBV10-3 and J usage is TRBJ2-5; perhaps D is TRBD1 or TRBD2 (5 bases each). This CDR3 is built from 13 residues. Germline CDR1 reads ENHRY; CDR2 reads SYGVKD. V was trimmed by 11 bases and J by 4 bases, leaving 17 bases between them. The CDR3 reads CAGGPNQGETQYF. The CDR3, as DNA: TGTGCCGGCGGGCCAAATCAGGGAGAGACCCAGTACTTC.

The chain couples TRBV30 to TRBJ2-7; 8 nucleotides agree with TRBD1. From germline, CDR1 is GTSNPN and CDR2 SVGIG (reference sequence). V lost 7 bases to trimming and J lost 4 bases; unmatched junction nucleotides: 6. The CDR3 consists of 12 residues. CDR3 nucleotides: TGTGCCTCCGACAGGGGCGGGTACGAGCAGTACTTC. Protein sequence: CASDRGGYEQYF. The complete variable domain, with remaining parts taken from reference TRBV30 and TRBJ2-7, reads SQTIHQWPATLVQPVGSPLSLECTVEGTSNPNLYWYRQAAGRGLQLLFYSVGIGQISSEVPQNLSASRPQDRQFILSSKKLLLSDSGFYLCASDRGGYEQYFGPGTRLTVT.

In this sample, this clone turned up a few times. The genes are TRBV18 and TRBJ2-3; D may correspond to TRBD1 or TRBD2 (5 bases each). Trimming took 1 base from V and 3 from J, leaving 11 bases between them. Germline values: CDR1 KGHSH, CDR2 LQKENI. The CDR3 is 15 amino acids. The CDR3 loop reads CASSPRGPTTDTQYF. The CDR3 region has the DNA TGTGCCAGCTCACCACGGGGACCAACAACAGATACGCAGTATTTT.

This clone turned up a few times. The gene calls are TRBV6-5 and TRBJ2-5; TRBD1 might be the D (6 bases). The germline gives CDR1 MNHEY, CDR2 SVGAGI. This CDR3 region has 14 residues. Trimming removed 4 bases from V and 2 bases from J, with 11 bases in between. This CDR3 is CASSSGDRQETQYF. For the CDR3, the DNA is TGTGCCAGCAGTTCGGGTGACAGGCAAGAGACCCAGTACTTC.

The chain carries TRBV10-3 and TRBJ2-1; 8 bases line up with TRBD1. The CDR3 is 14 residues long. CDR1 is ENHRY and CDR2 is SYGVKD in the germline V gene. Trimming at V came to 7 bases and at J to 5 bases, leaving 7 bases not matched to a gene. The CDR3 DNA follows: TGTGCCATCACCGCGGACAGGGACAACAATGAGCAGTTCTTC. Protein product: CAITADRDNNEQFF.

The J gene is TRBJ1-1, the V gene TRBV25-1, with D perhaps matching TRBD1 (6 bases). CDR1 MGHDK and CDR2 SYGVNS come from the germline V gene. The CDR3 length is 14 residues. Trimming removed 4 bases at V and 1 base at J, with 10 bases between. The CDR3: CASSVQGSNTEAFF. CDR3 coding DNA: TGTGCCAGCAGTGTACAGGGCTCGAACACTGAAGCTTTCTTT.

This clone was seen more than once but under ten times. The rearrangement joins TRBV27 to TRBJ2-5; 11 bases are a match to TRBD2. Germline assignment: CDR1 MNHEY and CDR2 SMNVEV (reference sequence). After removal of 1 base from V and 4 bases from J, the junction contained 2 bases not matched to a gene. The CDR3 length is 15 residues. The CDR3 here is CASSLFSGRGETQYF. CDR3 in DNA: TGTGCCAGCAGTTTATTTAGCGGGAGGGGAGAGACCCAGTACTTC.